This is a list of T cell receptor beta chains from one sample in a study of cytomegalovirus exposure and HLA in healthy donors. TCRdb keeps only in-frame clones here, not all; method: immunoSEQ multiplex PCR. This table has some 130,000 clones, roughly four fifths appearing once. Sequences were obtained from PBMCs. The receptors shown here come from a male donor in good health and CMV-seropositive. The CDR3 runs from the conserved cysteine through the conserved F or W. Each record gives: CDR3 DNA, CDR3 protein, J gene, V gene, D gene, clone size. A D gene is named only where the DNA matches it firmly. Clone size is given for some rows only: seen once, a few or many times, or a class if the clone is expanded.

TGCGCCAGCAGCCTCGTACTGTCAGGGGGGGAGACCCAGTACTTC CASSLVLSGGETQYF TRBJ2-5 TRBV4-3 NA NA
TGTGCCAGCAGCAAACGGTGGAACAGGGTCGAGACCCAGTACTTC CASSKRWNRVETQYF TRBJ2-5 TRBV21-1 NA NA
TGTGCCAGCAGTGACCGGTTGAGGAATCAGCCCCAGCATTTT CASSDRLRNQPQHF TRBJ1-5 TRBV2 NA NA
TGTGCCAGCAGCTCATACGGGACAGACTATGGCTACACCTTC CASSSYGTDYGYTF TRBJ1-2 TRBV11-1 TRBD1 once
TGTGCCAGCAGCAGGGGACTAGGCGACATTCAGTACTTC CASSRGLGDIQYF TRBJ2-4 TRBV7-2 TRBD2 NA
TGTGCCAGCAGTCGTTGGGGACAGACGCCCACCGGGGAGCTGTTTTTT CASSRWGQTPTGELFF TRBJ2-2 TRBV7-6 TRBD1 NA
TGTGCCAGCAGTGGGGTAGCGGGAGGGCCCTACGAGCAGTACTTC CASSGVAGGPYEQYF TRBJ2-7 TRBV2 TRBD2 NA
TGTGCCAGCAGTCCCAGCGGGGGCCGCGGGGGTGAGCAGTTCTTC CASSPSGGRGGEQFF TRBJ2-1 TRBV7-3 TRBD2 NA
TGCGCCAGCAGCCAAGTGGACATGGGACTATTCACCGGGGAGCTGTTTTTT CASSQVDMGLFTGELFF TRBJ2-2 TRBV4-1 TRBD2 NA
TGTGCCAGCAGTTTAGTGGCGGGACAGGGAAGGAACGAGCAGTACTTC CASSLVAGQGRNEQYF TRBJ2-7 TRBV28 TRBD1 NA
TGCGCCAGCAGCCCCCAGACAGTCGTTGAATCCTACGAGCAGTACTTC CASSPQTVVESYEQYF TRBJ2-7 TRBV5-1 NA once
TGTGCCAGCAGACCCCCGGGAGGGCCGGTGAATGAGCAGTTCTTC CASRPPGGPVNEQFF TRBJ2-1 TRBV6-6 TRBD2 NA
TGTGCCAGCAGCCGAAGTGCGGAACTCTACGAGCAGTACTTC CASSRSAELYEQYF TRBJ2-7 TRBV9 NA few
TGCGCCAGCAGCCAGGACGGGACAGGGGGCGCAGATACGCAGTATTTT CASSQDGTGGADTQYF TRBJ2-3 TRBV4-3 TRBD1 many
TGTGCCAGCAGCAAGGGGGGGGGCACTGAAGCTTTCTTT CASSKGGGTEAFF TRBJ1-1 TRBV9 NA few
TGTGCCAGCAGAAGGACTAGCGGGAGCTACAATGAGCAGTTCTTC CASRRTSGSYNEQFF TRBJ2-1 TRBV7-2 TRBD2 NA
TGTGCCAGCAGCCCCGGACAGCTAAGCTCTGGAAACACCATATATTTT CASSPGQLSSGNTIYF TRBJ1-3 TRBV5-5 NA NA
TGTGCCAGCAGTATTTCTCTAGCCGCCCCTTCCTACGAGCAGTACTTC CASSISLAAPSYEQYF TRBJ2-7 TRBV27 NA NA
TGTGCCAGCAGCTTAGATCGCGGGCCCAATCAGCCCCAGCATTTT CASSLDRGPNQPQHF TRBJ1-5 TRBV7-6 NA NA
TGCGCCAGCAGCTTGGAGCCCCCCCCTAGCGTCGAGCAGTACTTC CASSLEPPPSVEQYF TRBJ2-7 TRBV5-1 NA NA
TGTGCCAGCAGCCCCGGGACAGGGCTTACCGGGGAGCTGTTTTTT CASSPGTGLTGELFF TRBJ2-2 TRBV7-3 TRBD1 few
TGTGCCAGCAGCTTTGGAGACTCCCGGCATGAGCAGTTCTTC CASSFGDSRHEQFF TRBJ2-1 TRBV11-1 NA NA
TGCGCCAGCAGCCAATACAGGGGCGACTCCTACGAGCAGTACTTC CASSQYRGDSYEQYF TRBJ2-7 TRBV4-3 TRBD1 NA
TGTGCCAGCTCTCTTCTTGGACTAGCGGATAGCCAAGAGACCCAGTACTTC CASSLLGLADSQETQYF TRBJ2-5 TRBV18 TRBD2 NA
TGTGCCAGCAGTCCCCGGGGCACCGGGGAGCTGTTTTTT CASSPRGTGELFF TRBJ2-2 TRBV27 NA NA
TGTGCCAGCAGCTTAGATCGGGGGAGGAACACTGAAGCTTTCTTT CASSLDRGRNTEAFF TRBJ1-1 TRBV7-3 NA NA